This entry features one T cell receptor (beta chain) sequence. Its antigen is not identified. This record belongs to a study of cytomegalovirus exposure and HLA in healthy donors. Study-wide findings and caveats: The study reported that TCR beta sequences accurately predicted HLA-A and HLA-B alleles in most subjects. As a later analysis showed, a missense DCLRE1C variant was linked to trimming of TCR beta V- and J-genes. A few V segments could not be told apart, such as TRBV6-2 and TRBV6-3, and were left out. DRB1 showed the most TCR associations and HLA-C the fewest in a later analysis, as rates varied by HLA locus.

It was with 60 Vbeta and 13 Jbeta primers that the PCR ran. TCRdb keeps only in-frame clones here, not all; method: immunoSEQ multiplex PCR. Here the sample spans about 140,000 clones, approximately 80% being singletons. The CDR3 is 13 residues long. The J segment lost 12 bases and the V segment lost 7 bases, leaving 10 bases of the junction unmatched. Germline V gives CDR1 MDHEN, CDR2 SYDVKM. The chain joins TRBV28 to TRBJ1-4; 8 bases align to TRBD1. What was sequenced was PBMCs. The sequence was collected from a young man in good health and CMV-seropositive. CDR3 sequence (DNA): TGTGCCAGCACCCCTTCGGACAGGGTTGAACTGTTTTTT. Protein: CASTPSDRVELFF.